The clone carrying this T cell receptor (beta chain) has a single count. The target antigen is unknown. The CDR3 length is 14 residues. Per germline, CDR1 DFQATT and CDR2 SNEGSKA (reference sequence). V lost 2 bases to trimming and J lost 0 bases, with 9 bases between them. These data come from a study of CD8+CD57+ T cells in acquired aplastic anemia. Points from the study as a whole: Approximately 27 CD8+ CDR3 sequences occurred in both the patients and the controls.

Genomic DNA, serving as template, underwent TCR beta VDJ and CDR3 profiling. TCRdb reanalysed the reads using MiXCR and keeps one entry per CDR3 protein. This sample carries fewer than 200,000 distinct CDR3 sequences, under 75% of them seen once, and the ten largest clones take 45%. This sequence originates from a human donor in good health. The chain combines TRBV20-1 with TRBJ2-3, with TRBD1 as a possible D gene (5 bases). The sample consisted of sorted CD4+, CD8+, or CD8+CD57+ T cells (not recorded which) from PBMCs. The CDR3 DNA sequence: TGCAGTGCTAGATGGGCAGGGAGCACAGATACGCAGTATTTT. It codes for CSARWAGSTDTQYF.